The next 31 T cell receptor beta chains were all read from a single sample in a study of blood T cell repertoires in COVID-19. Measured with immunoSEQ multiplex PCR; TCRdb has only the in-frame clones, and not every one. The sample carries approximately 210,000 clones, 65% to 90% recorded once. Material for sequencing was PBMCs or T cells enriched from blood (not recorded which). The origin of the receptors is a man aged 35 to 55 who had recovered from COVID-19.

The chain has TRBV27 and TRBJ2-1; no firm D call. V was shortened by 0 bases and J by 3 bases, with 9 bases between the two germline ends. The CDR3 is 15 residues long. The germline V gene has CDR1 MNHEY and CDR2 SMNVEV (reference sequence). The CDR3 loop is CASSLSRVLYNEQFF. DNA for the CDR3: TGTGCCAGCAGTTTATCCCGTGTCCTCTACAATGAGCAGTTCTTC.

V and J are TRBV5-1 and TRBJ1-2; D may be TRBD1 (5 bases). Trimming left V 4 bases short and J 4 bases short, with 17 bases between. Germline values: CDR1 SGHRS, CDR2 YFSETQ. This CDR3 has 15 amino acids. CDR3 amino acids: CASSTGGGTSYGYTF. CDR3 DNA sequence: TGCGCCAGCAGCACTGGCGGGGGTACGAGCTATGGCTACACCTTC.

The chain uses TRBV2 and TRBJ1-2; D not resolved. This CDR3 contains 12 residues. Germline V gives CDR1 SNHLY, CDR2 FYNNEI. Trimming took 3 bases from V and 4 from J, leaving 6 bases between them. CDR3 region: CASSEFSYGYTF. In DNA, the CDR3 is TGTGCCAGCAGTGAGTTTAGCTATGGCTACACCTTC.

This chain uses TRBV7-3 with TRBJ2-3; D remains ambiguous. V was trimmed by 1 base and J by 6 bases, leaving 5 bases between them. The germline CDR1 and CDR2 sequences are SGHTA and FQGTGA. The CDR3 runs to 12 residues. The CDR3 DNA reads TGTGCCAGCAGCTTAATGCGGGATACGCAGTATTTT. Its protein is CASSLMRDTQYF.

This clone was detected a few times. The DNA of the CDR3 is TGTGCCAGTAGTATCGGACTGGGGGGGGGATACAATGAGCAGTTCTTC. This translates into CASSIGLGGGYNEQFF. The chain combines TRBV19 with TRBJ2-1, with 7 bases that match TRBD2. Germline V gene data show CDR1 as LNHDA and CDR2 as SQIVND (reference sequence). The ends lost 3 bases at V and 4 bases at J; junction bases unmatched: 9. The CDR3 has 16 residues.

This chain connects TRBV10-3 to TRBJ1-1, with no clear D. With 7 bases removed from V and 4 bases from J, the gap between germline ends came to 19 bases. CDR3 length: 15 amino acids. Germline V CDR1 and CDR2: ENHRY, SYGVKD. Here the CDR3 DNA reads TGTGCCATCACCGACGGGGTCGAGGGTCCCACTGAAGCTTTCTTT. Protein sequence: CAITDGVEGPTEAFF.

This clone was seen only once. The chain is built from TRBV28 and TRBJ1-2, with TRBD1 matching 7 bases. CDR1 is MDHEN, CDR2 SYDVKM, per germline. The V and J ends lost 6 bases and 4 bases, in that order; junction bases with no gene match: 2. The CDR3 is made up of 12 amino acids. The CDR3 here is CASSRDSYGYTF. In DNA form, the CDR3 reads TGTGCCAGCAGCCGGGACAGCTATGGCTACACCTTC.

J is TRBJ2-1 and V is TRBV9, with 13 bases fitting TRBD2. The V gene's germline CDR1 is SGDLS and CDR2 YYNGEE. The V segment lost 4 bases and the J segment 2 bases; nucleotides outside the gene matches: 18. The CDR3 length is 21 residues. The CDR3, as DNA: TGTGCCAGCAGCCCCAACTTCCTCACTAGCGGGAGGGCCAAAACCTACAATGAGCAGTTCTTC. Encoded protein: CASSPNFLTSGRAKTYNEQFF.

The chain recombines TRBV4-3 with TRBJ2-1; 11 bases are a match to TRBD2. Germline CDR1 reads LGHNA; CDR2 reads YSLEER. The CDR3 length is 19 residues. The ends lost 0 bases at V and 9 bases at J; junction bases unmatched: 16. The CDR3 region has the DNA TGCGCCAGCAGCCAAGATCTAAGTATAGGGTCTAGCGGGAGGAGTGAGCAGTTCTTC. This gives the protein CASSQDLSIGSSGRSEQFF.

This sequence joins TRBV2 and TRBJ1-1; TRBD1 is a possible D gene (5 bases). Germline V gene lookup returns CDR1 SNHLY and CDR2 FYNNEI. This CDR3 has 12 residues. V was clipped by 7 bases and J by 5 bases, with 11 bases between them. The CDR3 bases are TGTGCCAGCAACCAGGGTAGTACTGAAGCTTTCTTT. Translation: CASNQGSTEAFF.

This chain joins TRBV18 and TRBJ2-7; 9 bases line up with TRBD1. The CDR3 totals 14 residues. Per the germline V gene, CDR1 is KGHSH and CDR2 is LQKENI. The V gene end was trimmed by 5 bases and the J gene end by 4 bases; junction bases not matched to a gene: 6. In nucleotides, the CDR3 is TGTGCCAGCTCATCAGGGACAGGGTGGTACGAGCAGTACTTC. It yields the protein CASSSGTGWYEQYF.

The gene calls are TRBV24-1 and TRBJ2-1; 10 bases align to TRBD1. Germline assignment: CDR1 KGHDR and CDR2 SFDVKD. The V gene end was trimmed by 4 bases and the J gene end by 7 bases; junction bases not matched to a gene: 9. There are 16 residues in the CDR3. This chain's CDR3 is CATSDADRGRRNEQFF. The CDR3 DNA reads TGTGCCACCAGTGACGCAGACAGGGGGCGAAGGAATGAGCAGTTCTTC.

This chain joins TRBV19 and TRBJ2-1; TRBD1 might be the D (6 bases). Looked up from germline, CDR1 is LNHDA and CDR2 is SQIVND (reference sequence). The CDR3 runs to 13 residues. Trimming removed 8 bases at V and 5 bases at J, with 13 bases between. The CDR3 nucleotides read TGTGCCAGTGGGGACACCCTAAACAATGAGCAGTTCTTC. Translating it yields CASGDTLNNEQFF.

This chain uses TRBV28 with TRBJ1-3; D uncertain. CDR1 MDHEN and CDR2 SYDVKM come from the germline V gene. The CDR3 is 13 amino acids. V was shortened by 3 bases and J by 5 bases, with 8 bases between the two germline ends. CDR3 amino acids: CASSFNTRNTIYF. DNA for the CDR3: TGTGCCAGCAGTTTCAACACAAGAAACACCATATATTTT.

The CDR3 DNA follows: TGTGCCAGCTCCAAGGACAGACGAGGCGGCAATCAGCCCCAGCATTTT. Translated, it gives CASSKDRRGGNQPQHF. The chain has TRBV18 and TRBJ1-5; tentative D call: TRBD1 (6 bases). The CDR3 runs to 16 residues. Trimming took 6 bases from V and 2 from J, leaving 17 bases between them. Germline values: CDR1 KGHSH, CDR2 LQKENI.

V and J are TRBV6-5 and TRBJ1-5; unclear D gene. Trimming removed 2 bases from V and 6 bases from J, with 8 bases in between. From germline, CDR1 is MNHEY and CDR2 SVGAGI. This CDR3 is 13 amino acids long. The CDR3: CASSYTTSQPQHF. DNA for the CDR3: TGTGCCAGCAGTTACACCACATCTCAGCCCCAGCATTTT.

The chain employs TRBV4-3 and TRBJ1-1; D not resolved. V was trimmed by 0 bases and J by 6 bases, leaving 17 bases between them. The CDR3 runs 16 residues. CDR1 and CDR2 (germline): LGHNA, YSLEER. The CDR3 DNA sequence: TGCGCCAGCAGCCAAGAACCCGGGAGTGGGATGGCTGAAGCTTTCTTT. It is translated as CASSQEPGSGMAEAFF.

This chain connects TRBV7-2 to TRBJ2-1; 9 positions match TRBD2. The CDR3 covers 19 residues. Germline assignment: CDR1 SGHTA and CDR2 FQGNSA. The V segment lost 5 bases and the J segment 0 bases; nucleotides outside the gene matches: 14. CDR3 sequence: CASSAPGLAAQRSYNEQFF. For the CDR3, the DNA is TGTGCCAGCAGCGCACCGGGACTAGCAGCCCAGCGCTCCTACAATGAGCAGTTCTTC.

This rearrangement joins TRBV28 to TRBJ1-2; no definite D call. This CDR3 is built from 10 residues. Deletions cut 4 bases from V and 9 bases from J, with 6 bases between. Germline lookup yields CDR1 MDHEN and CDR2 SYDVKM. The CDR3 region is CASSSDSYTF. CDR3 sequence (DNA): TGTGCCAGCAGTTCTGACAGCTACACCTTC.

The chain couples TRBV2 to TRBJ1-4; tentatively, D is TRBD1 (6 bases). The ends were cut back, 4 bases at V and 7 bases at J, with 13 bases in the middle. The CDR3 spans 14 residues. Germline assignment: CDR1 SNHLY and CDR2 FYNNEI. The CDR3 DNA reads as TGTGCCAGCAGTGTCCGGAAAGGGGGTGAAAAACTGTTTTTT. Protein sequence: CASSVRKGGEKLFF.

The rearrangement joins TRBV6-1 to TRBJ2-7, with D possibly TRBD1 on 5 matching bases. The V end was cut by 3 bases, the J end by 6 bases, with 15 bases between. CDR3 length: 14 amino acids. Germline CDR1 reads MNHNS; CDR2 reads SASEGT. The CDR3 region has the DNA TGTGCCAGCAGTGACCCCAGGGATTCGGGCGAGCAGTACGTC. This encodes CASSDPRDSGEQYV.

The CDR3 sequence is CASGDSRGETEAFF. CDR3 DNA: TGTGCCAGCGGGGATAGCAGGGGGGAGACTGAAGCTTTCTTT. The V gene is TRBV11-3, the J gene TRBJ1-1; 7 bases line up with TRBD1. The germline V gene encodes CDR1 SGHNT and CDR2 YENEEA. The CDR3 covers 14 residues. Losses at the gene ends were 8 bases for V and 5 bases for J; bases not matched to a gene: 11.

The CDR3 DNA is TGTGCCAGCAGCGTGGGGGCAGGGTCCTACAATGAGCAGTTCTTC. This gives the protein CASSVGAGSYNEQFF. The rearrangement uses TRBV9 and TRBJ2-1; TRBD1 might be the D (6 bases). V was cut by 2 bases and J by 1 base, with 10 bases left in between. The CDR3 runs to 15 residues. Germline-derived CDR1 and CDR2 are SGDLS and YYNGEE.

The rearrangement links TRBV7-3 to TRBJ2-1, with TRBD2 identical over 10 bases. This CDR3 region has 17 residues. Germline V lookup: CDR1 SGHTA, CDR2 FQGTGA. The V gene end was trimmed by 5 bases and the J gene end by 0 bases; junction bases not matched to a gene: 7. This CDR3 reads CASSPNERGGSYNEQFF. For the CDR3, the DNA is TGTGCCAGCAGCCCAAATGAGCGGGGGGGCTCCTACAATGAGCAGTTCTTC. Full variable domain (remainder filled in from reference TRBV7-3 and TRBJ2-1): GAGVSQTPSNKVTEKGKYVELRCDPISGHTALYWYRQSLGQGPEFLIYFQGTGAADDSGLPNDRFFAVRPEGSVSTLKIQRTERGDSAVYLCASSPNERGGSYNEQFFGPGTRLTVL.

This chain connects TRBV9 to TRBJ2-7, with 8 nucleotides matching TRBD1. V dropped 4 bases and J dropped 2; count of bases not matched to a gene: 5. The germline gives CDR1 SGDLS, CDR2 YYNGEE. The CDR3 is made up of 14 amino acids. The CDR3 region is CASSWGQATYEQYF. The CDR3 nucleotides are TGTGCCAGCAGCTGGGGACAGGCGACCTACGAGCAGTACTTC.

The chain is built from TRBV20-1 and TRBJ2-2; 10 bases align to TRBD1. The V gene end was trimmed by 3 bases and the J gene end by 9 bases; junction bases not matched to a gene: 10. The CDR3 runs to 15 residues. Germline CDR1 is DFQATT and CDR2 is SNEGSKA (reference sequence). The CDR3: CSASPGTGARRELFF. The CDR3, as DNA: TGCAGTGCTAGTCCTGGGACAGGGGCGAGAAGGGAGCTGTTTTTT.

The chain joins TRBV2 to TRBJ1-6, with TRBD1 matching over 8 bases. The CDR3 runs to 15 residues. V dropped 6 bases and J dropped 7; count of bases not matched to a gene: 8. Per germline, CDR1 SNHLY and CDR2 FYNNEI. The CDR3 region is CASRSRTGMNSPLHF. As DNA, the CDR3 is TGTGCCAGCAGATCCCGGACAGGGATGAATTCACCCCTCCACTTT.

J is TRBJ2-4 and V is TRBV2, with TRBD2 matching over 7 bases. V shed 4 bases and J 1 base; nucleotides not matched to a gene: 4. The CDR3 is made up of 15 amino acids. The germline gives CDR1 SNHLY, CDR2 FYNNEI. CDR3 loop: CASSGAGDAKNIQYF. The CDR3 nucleotides are TGTGCCAGCAGTGGGGCGGGGGATGCCAAAAACATTCAGTACTTC.

The chain employs TRBV29-1 and TRBJ1-2; 8 positions match TRBD1. Germline CDR1 reads SQVTM; CDR2 reads ANQGSEA. The CDR3 has 16 residues. Trimming cost V 5 bases and J 0 bases; bases outside gene matches: 11. The CDR3 spells CSVLAGGERSNYGYTF. The CDR3 region has the DNA TGCAGCGTTTTGGCAGGGGGCGAACGGTCTAACTATGGCTACACCTTC.

V is TRBV5-1 and J is TRBJ2-2; 8 bases map to TRBD2. J lost 5 bases, V lost 3 bases, and 3 bases had no gene match. This CDR3 region has 14 residues. Germline V gives CDR1 SGHRS, CDR2 YFSETQ. The CDR3 sequence: CASSSGGGTGELFF. The CDR3 nucleotides read TGCGCCAGCAGCTCGGGAGGGGGGACCGGGGAGCTGTTTTTT. The whole variable domain, remainder taken from reference TRBV5-1 and TRBJ2-2, is KAGVTQTPRYLIKTRGQQVTLSCSPISGHRSVSWYQQTPGQGLQFLFEYFSETQRNKGNFPGRFSGRQFSNSRSEMNVSTLELGDSALYLCASSSGGGTGELFFGEGSRLTVL.

V and J are TRBV7-2 and TRBJ1-2; 9 bases are a match to TRBD1. CDR1 and CDR2 from the germline V gene are SGHTA and FQGNSA. This CDR3 comprises 13 residues. The V and J ends lost 4 bases and 6 bases, in that order; junction bases with no gene match: 3. CDR3 bases: TGTGCCAGCAGCTCATGGGACAGGGATGGCTACACCTTC. Protein product: CASSSWDRDGYTF. Combining the CDR3 with reference TRBV7-2 and TRBJ1-2 gives the whole variable domain GAGVSQSPSNKVTEKGKDVELRCDPISGHTALYWYRQSLGQGLEFLIYFQGNSAPDKSGLPSDRFSAERTGGSVSTLTIQRTQQEDSAVYLCASSSWDRDGYTFGSGTRLTVV.